This T cell receptor beta chain came from a study of blood T cells in healthy people across ages. CDR1 is LGHDT, CDR2 YNNKEL, per germline (reference sequence). The length of the CDR3 is 12 residues. This clonotype was recorded once. At one end the junction does not follow the germline gene, possibly because of a read error. Primers used in a second PCR of about 6 to 11 cycles were a sample-barcoded 5' primer and a J-beta primer mix. All cDNA molecules were each tagged by a template-switch adaptor with 12 random nucleotides. MiXCR, applied by TCRdb to the 5' RACE reads, yields one record per CDR3 protein. The sample has about 1.8 million distinct CDR3 sequences; 40% to 55% are singletons.

The genes are TRBV3-1 and TRBJ2-1; D uncertain. The TCR sequence derives from a woman aged 40 to 50 in good health. Sequencing input: blood. CDR3 in amino acids: CAGSRTDNEQFF. The CDR3 DNA reads TGTGCCGGCAGCCGGACCGACAATGAGCAGTTCTTC.